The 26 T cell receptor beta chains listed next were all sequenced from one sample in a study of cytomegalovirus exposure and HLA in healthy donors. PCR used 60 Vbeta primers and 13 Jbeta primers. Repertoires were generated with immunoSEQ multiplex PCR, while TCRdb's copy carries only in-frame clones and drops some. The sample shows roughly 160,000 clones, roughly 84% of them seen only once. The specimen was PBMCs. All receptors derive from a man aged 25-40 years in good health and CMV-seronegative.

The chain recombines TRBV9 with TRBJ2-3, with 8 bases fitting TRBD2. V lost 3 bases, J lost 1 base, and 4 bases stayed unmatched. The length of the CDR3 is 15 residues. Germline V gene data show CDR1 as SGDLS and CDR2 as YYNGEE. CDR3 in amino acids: CASSGPGLGTDTQYF. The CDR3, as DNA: TGTGCCAGCAGCGGGCCGGGACTAGGCACAGATACGCAGTATTTT.

The DNA for the CDR3 is TGTGCCAGCAGCCGCGGACAGGGGGGATTTTATGGCTACACCTTC. Protein: CASSRGQGGFYGYTF. This chain joins TRBV6-5 and TRBJ1-2; 10 bases are a match to TRBD1. Germline V gene data show CDR1 as MNHEY and CDR2 as SVGAGI. This CDR3 is built from 15 residues. Unmatched junction bases numbered 9, after V lost 6 bases and J lost 5 bases.

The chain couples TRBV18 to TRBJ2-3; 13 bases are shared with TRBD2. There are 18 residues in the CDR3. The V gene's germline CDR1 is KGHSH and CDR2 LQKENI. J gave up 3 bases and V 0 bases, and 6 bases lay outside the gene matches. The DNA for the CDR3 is TGTGCCAGCTCACCACCGGGAGGACTAGCGGGAGCAACAGATACGCAGTATTTT. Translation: CASSPPGGLAGATDTQYF.

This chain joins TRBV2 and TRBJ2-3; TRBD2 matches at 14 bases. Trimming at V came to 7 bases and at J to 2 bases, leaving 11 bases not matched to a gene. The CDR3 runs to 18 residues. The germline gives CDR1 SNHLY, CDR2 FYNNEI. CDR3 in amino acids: CASTNFWTSGGLTDTQYF. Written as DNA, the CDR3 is TGTGCCAGCACAAATTTCTGGACTAGCGGGGGGCTCACAGATACGCAGTATTTT.

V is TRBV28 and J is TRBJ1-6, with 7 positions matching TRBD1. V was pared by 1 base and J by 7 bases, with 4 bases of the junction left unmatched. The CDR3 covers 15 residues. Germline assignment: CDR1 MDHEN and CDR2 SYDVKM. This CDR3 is CASSLLTGANSPLHF. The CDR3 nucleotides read TGTGCCAGCAGTTTATTAACAGGGGCCAATTCACCCCTCCACTTT.

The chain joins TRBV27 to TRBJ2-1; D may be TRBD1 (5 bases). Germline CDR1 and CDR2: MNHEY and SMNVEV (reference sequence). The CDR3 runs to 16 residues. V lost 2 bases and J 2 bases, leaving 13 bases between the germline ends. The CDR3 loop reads CASSLLTRGPYNEQFF. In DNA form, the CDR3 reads TGTGCCAGCAGTTTACTGACAAGGGGTCCCTACAATGAGCAGTTCTTC.

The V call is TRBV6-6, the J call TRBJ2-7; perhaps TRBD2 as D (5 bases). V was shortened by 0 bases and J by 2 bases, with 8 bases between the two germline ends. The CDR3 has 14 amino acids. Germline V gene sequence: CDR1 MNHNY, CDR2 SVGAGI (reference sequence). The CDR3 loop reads CASSYSGVPYEQYF. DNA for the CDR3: TGTGCCAGCAGTTACTCCGGGGTCCCCTACGAGCAGTACTTC.

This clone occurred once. The CDR3 nucleotides read TGTGCCTGGAGTGCCGAACTAGCGGGAGTCATAGTTTTGAATGAGCAGTTCTTC. Translating gives CAWSAELAGVIVLNEQFF. V and J are TRBV30 and TRBJ2-1, with TRBD2 matching 11 bases. Germline V gives CDR1 GTSNPN, CDR2 SVGIG (reference sequence). Trimming at V came to 1 base and at J to 7 bases, leaving 15 bases not matched to a gene. This CDR3 region has 18 residues.

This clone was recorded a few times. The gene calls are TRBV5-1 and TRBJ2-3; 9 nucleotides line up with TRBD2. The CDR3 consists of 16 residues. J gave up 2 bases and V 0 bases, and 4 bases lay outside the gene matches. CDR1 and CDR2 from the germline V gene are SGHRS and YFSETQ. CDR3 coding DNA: TGCGCCAGCAGCTTGGACGCGGGGGGGAACACAGATACGCAGTATTTT. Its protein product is CASSLDAGGNTDTQYF.

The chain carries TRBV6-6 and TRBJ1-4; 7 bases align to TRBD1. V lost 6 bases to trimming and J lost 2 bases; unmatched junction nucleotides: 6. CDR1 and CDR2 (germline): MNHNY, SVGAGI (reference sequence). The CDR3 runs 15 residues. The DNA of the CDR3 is TGTGCCAGCAGCTACAGGGGTCGGACTAATGAAAAACTGTTTTTT. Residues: CASSYRGRTNEKLFF.

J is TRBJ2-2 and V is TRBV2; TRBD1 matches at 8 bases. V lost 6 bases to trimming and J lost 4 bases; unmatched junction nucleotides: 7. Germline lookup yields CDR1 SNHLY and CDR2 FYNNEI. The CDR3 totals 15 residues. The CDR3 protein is CASRPGTGFTGELFF. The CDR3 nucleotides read TGTGCCAGCAGGCCCGGGACAGGTTTCACCGGGGAGCTGTTTTTT.

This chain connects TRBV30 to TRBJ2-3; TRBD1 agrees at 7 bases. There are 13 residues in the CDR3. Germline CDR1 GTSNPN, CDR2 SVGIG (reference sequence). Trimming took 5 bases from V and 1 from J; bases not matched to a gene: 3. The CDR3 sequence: CAWGTEGTDTQYF. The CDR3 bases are TGTGCCTGGGGGACAGAGGGCACAGATACGCAGTATTTT.

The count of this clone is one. CDR3 nucleotide sequence: TGTGCCAGCAGTGCAATCCCGGGACAGGGGGCTTTTGGTTCACCCCTCCACTTT. Translating it yields CASSAIPGQGAFGSPLHF. V gene TRBV6-1 combines with J gene TRBJ1-6; 12 bases line up with TRBD1. Germline loops: CDR1 MNHNS, CDR2 SASEGT. V trimming: 4 bases; J trimming: 9 bases; junction bases outside the gene matches: 13. This CDR3 has 18 amino acids.

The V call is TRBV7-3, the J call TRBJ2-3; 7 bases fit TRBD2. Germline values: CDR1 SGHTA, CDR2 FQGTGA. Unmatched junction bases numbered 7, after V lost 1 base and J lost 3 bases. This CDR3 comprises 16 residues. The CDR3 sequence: CASSLNLAVGTDTQYF. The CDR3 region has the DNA TGTGCCAGCAGCTTAAACCTAGCGGTCGGAACAGATACGCAGTATTTT.

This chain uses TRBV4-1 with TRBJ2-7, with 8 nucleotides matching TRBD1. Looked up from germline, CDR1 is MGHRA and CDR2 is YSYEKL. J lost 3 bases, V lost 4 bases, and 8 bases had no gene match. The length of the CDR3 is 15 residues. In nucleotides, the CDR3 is TGCGCCAGCAGCCCCGAGTCAGGGGGCATCTACGAGCAGTACTTC. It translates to CASSPESGGIYEQYF.

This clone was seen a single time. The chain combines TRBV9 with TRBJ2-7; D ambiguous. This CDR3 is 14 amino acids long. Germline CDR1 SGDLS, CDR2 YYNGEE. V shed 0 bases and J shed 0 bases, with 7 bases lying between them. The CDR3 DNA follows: TGTGCCAGCAGCGTAGAACAGTTCTCCTACGAGCAGTACTTC. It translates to CASSVEQFSYEQYF.

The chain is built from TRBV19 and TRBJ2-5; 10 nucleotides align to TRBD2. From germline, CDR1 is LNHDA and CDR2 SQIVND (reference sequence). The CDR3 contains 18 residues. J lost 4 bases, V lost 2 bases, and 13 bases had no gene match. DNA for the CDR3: TGTGCCAGTAGTATACTAGCGGGGGCCCAACCCCGCCTAGAGACCCAGTACTTC. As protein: CASSILAGAQPRLETQYF.

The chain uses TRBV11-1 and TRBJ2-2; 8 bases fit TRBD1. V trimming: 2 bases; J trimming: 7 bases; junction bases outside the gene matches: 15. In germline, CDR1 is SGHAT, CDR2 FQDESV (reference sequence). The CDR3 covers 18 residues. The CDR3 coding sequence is TGTGCCAGCAGCTTACCTGACAGGGGTCCCTGGGAAGTCGGGGAGCTGTTTTTT. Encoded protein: CASSLPDRGPWEVGELFF.

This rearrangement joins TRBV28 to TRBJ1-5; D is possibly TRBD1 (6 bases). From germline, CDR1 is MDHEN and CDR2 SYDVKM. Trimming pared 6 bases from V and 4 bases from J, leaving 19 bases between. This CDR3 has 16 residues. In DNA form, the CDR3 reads TGTGCCAGCAGCTCGGGTACGGGGGGGCGGAATCAGCCCCAGCATTTT. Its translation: CASSSGTGGRNQPQHF. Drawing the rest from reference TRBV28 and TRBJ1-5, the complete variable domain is DVKVTQSSRYLVKRTGEKVFLECVQDMDHENMFWYRQDPGLGLRLIYFSYDVKMKEKGDIPEGYSVSREKKERFSLILESASTNQTSMYLCASSSGTGGRNQPQHFGDGTRLSIL.

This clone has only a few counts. The CDR3 protein is CASSIVQAGELFF. For the CDR3, the DNA is TGTGCCAGTAGTATAGTCCAGGCCGGGGAGCTGTTTTTT. The chain carries TRBV19 and TRBJ2-2; no firm D call. V was shortened by 1 base and J by 6 bases, with 6 bases between the two germline ends. In germline, CDR1 is LNHDA, CDR2 SQIVND (reference sequence). This CDR3 is built from 13 residues.

The CDR3 coding sequence is TGTGCCAGCAAGCGAGGGGGGGACGCAACTAATGAAAAACTGTTTTTT. It is translated as CASKRGGDATNEKLFF. V gene TRBV28 combines with J gene TRBJ1-4; tentatively, D is TRBD1 (6 bases). This CDR3 is built from 16 residues. Germline V gene data show CDR1 as MDHEN and CDR2 as SYDVKM. Trimming removed 7 bases from V and 0 bases from J, with 15 bases in between.

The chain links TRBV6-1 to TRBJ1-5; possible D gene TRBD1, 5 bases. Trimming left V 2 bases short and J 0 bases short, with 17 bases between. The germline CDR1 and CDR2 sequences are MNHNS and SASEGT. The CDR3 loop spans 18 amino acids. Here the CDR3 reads CASSEPQQATYSNQPQHF. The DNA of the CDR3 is TGTGCCAGCAGTGAACCCCAACAGGCGACCTATAGCAATCAGCCCCAGCATTTT.

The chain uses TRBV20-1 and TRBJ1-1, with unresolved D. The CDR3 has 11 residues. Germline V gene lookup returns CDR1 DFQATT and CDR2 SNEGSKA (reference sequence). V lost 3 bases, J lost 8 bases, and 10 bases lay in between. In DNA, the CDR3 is TGCAGTGCTAGCAACGGAGGGGAAGCTTTCTTT. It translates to CSASNGGEAFF.

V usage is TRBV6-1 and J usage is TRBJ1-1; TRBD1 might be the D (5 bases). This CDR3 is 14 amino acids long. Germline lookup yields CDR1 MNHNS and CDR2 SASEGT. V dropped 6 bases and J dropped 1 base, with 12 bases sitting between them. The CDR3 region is CASRESQGNTEAFF. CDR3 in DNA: TGTGCCAGCAGAGAATCCCAGGGGAACACTGAAGCTTTCTTT.

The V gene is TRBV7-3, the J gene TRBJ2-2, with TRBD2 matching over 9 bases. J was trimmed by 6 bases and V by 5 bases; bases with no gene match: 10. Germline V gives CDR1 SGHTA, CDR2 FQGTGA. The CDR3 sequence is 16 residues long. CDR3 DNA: TGTGCCAGCAGCCTCGAGCTAGCGGGATGGGCCGGGGAGCTGTTTTTT. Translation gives CASSLELAGWAGELFF. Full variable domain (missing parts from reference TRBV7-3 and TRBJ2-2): GAGVSQTPSNKVTEKGKYVELRCDPISGHTALYWYRQSLGQGPEFLIYFQGTGAADDSGLPNDRFFAVRPEGSVSTLKIQRTERGDSAVYLCASSLELAGWAGELFFGEGSRLTVL.

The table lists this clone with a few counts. The CDR3 reads CASSWDRGAEAFF. The DNA of the CDR3 is TGTGCCAGCAGCTGGGACAGGGGTGCTGAAGCTTTCTTT. This chain links TRBV5-4 with TRBJ1-1, with TRBD1 matching over 10 bases. The CDR3 loop spans 13 amino acids. Per the germline V gene, CDR1 is SGHNT and CDR2 is YYREEE (reference sequence). The V and J ends lost 3 bases and 6 bases, in that order; junction bases with no gene match: 2.